This T cell receptor beta chain was profiled in a study of cytomegalovirus exposure and HLA in healthy donors. On this clone: What it binds is unknown.

This CDR3 is built from 13 residues. In germline, CDR1 is MDHEN, CDR2 SYDVKM. V was shortened by 6 bases and J by 6 bases, with 11 bases between the two germline ends. Study-level results: Cytomegalovirus association was listed for 170 or so TCR beta chains.

Samples came from healthy bone marrow donors. The study ran its PCR with 60 Vbeta and 13 Jbeta primers. Using immunoSEQ multiplex PCR, the repertoire was profiled, and TCRdb retains in-frame clones only, with some absent. The sample holds some 130,000 clones; 75% to 80% are singletons and the top ten take roughly 3.5%. The sample taken for sequencing was PBMCs. The rearrangement links TRBV28 to TRBJ2-2, with D perhaps matching TRBD1 (8 bases). The clonotype was recovered from a woman under 40 in good health and CMV-seropositive. The CDR3 protein is CASRTGGAGELFF. The CDR3 DNA sequence: TGTGCCAGCAGAACAGGGGGGGCCGGGGAGCTGTTTTTT.